This record covers a single TCR beta chain. What it binds is unknown. The CDR3 runs 13 residues. The germline gives CDR1 SGHAT, CDR2 FQNNGV. V shed 5 bases and J shed 7 bases, with 12 bases lying between them. These data originate in a study of CD8 T cells in ankylosing spondylitis. Study-level points and caveats: In ankylosing spondylitis blood, a motif of eight highly homologous TCR beta variants appeared characteristic. Disease-linked clones bore a CD8+ phenotype and were relatively rare in peripheral blood.

TCRdb independently ran MiXCR on the 5' RACE reads; one entry per CDR3 protein. The sample carries about 250,000 distinct CDR3 sequences, roughly 32% recorded once. The chain couples TRBV11-2 to TRBJ2-1, with D hard to call. The source is a male donor with ankylosing spondylitis or in good health (not recorded which). Sequenced material: blood, either unsorted or a sorted T cell fraction (not recorded which). CDR3 loop: CASSHPPKNEQFF. The CDR3 nucleotides are TGTGCCAGCAGCCACCCACCGAAGAATGAGCAGTTCTTC.